This T cell receptor beta chain was captured in a study of cytomegalovirus exposure and HLA in healthy donors. Study observations and caveats: Among the CMV-associated chains, a few were confirmed in vitro as specific for CMV antigens. Later on, analysis showed that most CMV-associated TCR beta chains appeared to be HLA-restricted. Several V segments, TRBV6-2 and TRBV6-3 among them, could not be told apart and were dropped.

J was trimmed by 7 bases and V by 4 bases; bases with no gene match: 9. This CDR3 comprises 17 residues. The PCR ran on 60 Vbeta and 13 Jbeta primers. The assay was immunoSEQ multiplex PCR, and TCRdb's table has in-frame clones only and misses some. This table holds about 150,000 clones, about three quarters found once. Note on this clone: What it binds is unknown.

This TCR came from a woman in her twenties or thirties in good health and CMV-seronegative. The material sequenced was PBMCs. This chain links TRBV6-7 with TRBJ2-4; 14 bases fit TRBD2. TRBV6-7 is recorded as an ORF, its role being uncertain. CDR3 DNA: TGTGCCAGCAGTTTCGGACTAGCGGGGGGAACTGTGAACATTCAGTACTTC. This codes for CASSFGLAGGTVNIQYF.